Included here is one TCR beta chain sequence, with context. The antigen is unknown. TCR templates, 75,000 to 100,000 per sample, were assayed. Sequencing was performed with immunoSEQ multiplex PCR; in TCRdb, only in-frame clones are kept and a portion is missing. This sample has tens of thousands of clones, with 85% to 95% found just once. The data originate from a study of siplizumab effects on memory and regulatory T cells. With 1 base clipped from V and 2 bases from J, the junction kept 1 base outside the gene matches. The CDR3 is 15 residues long. CDR1 is PRHDT and CDR2 is FYEKMQ in the germline V gene (reference sequence). Notes on the study in general: Mappable CD4+ clones that were alloreactive averaged 68.8% Treg-derived with siplizumab versus approximately 27% in controls. Naive T cells looked more diverse than memory cells, and they looked like major contributors to the alloresponse.

This sequence joins TRBV13 and TRBJ2-1, with 8 nucleotides matching TRBD2. The receptor comes from a human donor in good health. What was sequenced was CD8+ T cells sorted from blood. The CDR3 spells CASSLAGGPYNEQFF. CDR3 sequence (DNA): TGTGCCAGCAGCTTAGCGGGAGGGCCCTACAATGAGCAGTTCTTC.